Listed below are T cell receptor beta chains from one sample, sequenced in a study of beta chain features in type 1 diabetes. Data came from immunoSEQ multiplex PCR; TCRdb stores just in-frame clones and leaves some out. Counted here are a few hundred thousand clones, around 9.9% occurring once; the ten biggest clones make up around 0.017%. Material: naive CD4+ T cells from blood. The receptors originated from a man between 25 and 39 years old with type 1 diabetes. The CDR3 runs from the conserved cysteine through the conserved F or W. Each record gives: V gene, J gene, clone size, D gene, CDR3 DNA, CDR3 protein. A D gene is named only where the DNA matches it firmly. Clone size is shown for a subset of rows, as once, few, many or a class of expanded clone.

>TRBV28|TRBJ2-1|NA|TRBD2
TGTGCCAGCAGTGGAGCCGCACTAGCGGGGGGGCTCGAGCAGTTCTTC
CASSGAALAGGLEQFF
>TRBV25-1|TRBJ2-5|few|NA
TGTGCCAGCAGTGAAACGCGGGCTCAAGAGACCCAGTACTTC
CASSETRAQETQYF
>TRBV29-1|TRBJ2-3|NA|TRBD1
TGCAGCGTCCAAGGTGGGGGACAGGGAACAGATACGCAGTATTTT
CSVQGGGQGTDTQYF
>TRBV28|TRBJ1-2|NA|NA
TGTGCCAGCAGTTTAGGTCTCGACTACTATGGCTACACCTTC
CASSLGLDYYGYTF
>TRBV28|TRBJ2-5|NA|TRBD1
TGTGCCAGCAGCCAGGGGACAGGGCATAAAGAGACCCAGTACTTC
CASSQGTGHKETQYF
>TRBV6-6|TRBJ2-7|few|NA
TGTGCCAGTCGGAGGGACGGATACGAGCAGTACTTC
CASRRDGYEQYF
>TRBV27|TRBJ1-4|NA|NA
TGTGCCAGCAGTTTATCGAACAGGGTAGGAGAAAAACTGTTTTTT
CASSLSNRVGEKLFF
>TRBV5-1|TRBJ2-6|few|NA
TGCGCCAGCAGCCAAACATTTTCTGGGGCCAACGTCCTGACTTTC
CASSQTFSGANVLTF
>TRBV27|TRBJ2-3|NA|TRBD1
TGTGCCAGCAGCTACAGGGGTTCGGTCACAGATACGCAGTATTTT
CASSYRGSVTDTQYF
>TRBV2|TRBJ1-5|few|NA
TGTGCCAGCATCGCTAGTCCGAACTTACCCCAGCATTTT
CASIASPNLPQHF
>TRBV7-3|TRBJ2-3|few|TRBD2
TGTGCCAGCAGCTTAGCGGGGGTCTCAGATACGCAGTATTTT
CASSLAGVSDTQYF
>TRBV29-1|TRBJ1-2|NA|NA
TGCAGCGTGGGGCCGGCCGATGGCTACACCTTC
CSVGPADGYTF
>TRBV10-3|TRBJ2-7|few|NA
TGTGCCATCAGATCGGACAGTTCCTCGTGGGGGCAGTACTTC
CAIRSDSSSWGQYF
>TRBV29-1|TRBJ1-3|NA|NA
TGCAGCGTCCTGACGGCCCGGGGGGCCACCATATATTTT
CSVLTARGATIYF
>TRBV5-1|TRBJ2-7|few|NA
TGCGCCAGCAGCGGGGCAGCGTACTCCTACGAGCAGTACTTC
CASSGAAYSYEQYF
>TRBV28|TRBJ1-2|NA|NA
TGTGCCAGCAGTTTAAGCAGGGTCTATGGCTACACCTTC
CASSLSRVYGYTF
>TRBV5-4|TRBJ2-4|few|NA
TGTGCCAGCAGCTTATCCTATAATTTAGCCAAAAACATTCAGTACTTC
CASSLSYNLAKNIQYF
>TRBV5-4|TRBJ1-1|NA|TRBD1
TGTGCCAGCAGCTATCCGGGACAGGGACTGGGGGAAGCTTTCTTT
CASSYPGQGLGEAFF
>TRBV15|TRBJ2-7|few|NA
TGTGCCACCAGCAGAGATGAGGGCTACGAGCAGTACTTC
CATSRDEGYEQYF
>TRBV27|TRBJ2-1|few|NA
TGTGCCAGCAGTCTAATCCCCTACAATGAGCAGTTCTTC
CASSLIPYNEQFF
>TRBV18|TRBJ2-1|NA|TRBD2
TGTGCCAGCTCACCAGGACTAGCCGTGGGTAATGAGCAGTTCTTC
CASSPGLAVGNEQFF
>TRBV5-1|TRBJ2-4|NA|TRBD2
TGCGCCAGCAGCGAGGGACTAGCGGGGGGCCGGTTAGCCAAAAACATTCAGTACTTC
CASSEGLAGGRLAKNIQYF
>TRBV9|TRBJ2-3|few|TRBD2
TGTGCCAGCAGCGTAACGGGGGGAAGCACAGATACGCAGTATTTT
CASSVTGGSTDTQYF
>TRBV11-2|TRBJ2-1|NA|TRBD2
TGTGCCAGCAGGGCGGGACTAGACAATGAGCAGTTCTTC
CASRAGLDNEQFF
>TRBV2|TRBJ2-1|few|TRBD2
TGTGCCAGCAGTGAATCACTAGCGGGGGGTAGTGAGCAGTTCTTC
CASSESLAGGSEQFF
>TRBV5-1|TRBJ1-1|few|TRBD1
TGCGCCAGCAGCTTGGTTGGGGCCGGACAGGGGAACACTGAAGCTTTCTTT
CASSLVGAGQGNTEAFF
>TRBV11-2|TRBJ2-2|NA|NA
TGTGCCAGCAGCTTAGACCTGACCGGGGAGCTGTTTTTT
CASSLDLTGELFF
>TRBV20-1|TRBJ2-7|NA|TRBD2
TGCAGTGGACTAGCGGGGAGCGAGCAGTACTTC
CSGLAGSEQYF
>TRBV9|TRBJ2-3|NA|TRBD2
TGTGCCAGCAGCGCTAGACATAGCGGGGGGGGCACAGATACGCAGTATTTT
CASSARHSGGGTDTQYF
>TRBV28|TRBJ2-2|few|NA
TGTGCCAGCACCAGGCTCGAAACCGGGGAGCTGTTTTTT
CASTRLETGELFF
>TRBV2|TRBJ2-1|NA|NA
TGTGCCAGCAGCCTTTACAATGAGCAGTTCTTC
CASSLYNEQFF
>TRBV19|TRBJ2-7|NA|NA
TGTGCCAGTACCCCAAGACCGGGACACGGTTACGAGCAGTACTTC
CASTPRPGHGYEQYF
>TRBV6-1|TRBJ2-6|few|TRBD1
TGTGCCATTACGGACAGGACATCGGGGGCCAACGTCCTGACTTTC
CAITDRTSGANVLTF
>TRBV18|TRBJ1-1|few|TRBD1
TGTGCCAGCTCACCAGGACAGGACACTGAAGCTTTCTTT
CASSPGQDTEAFF
>TRBV5-6|TRBJ2-7|few|NA
TGTGCCAGCAGAGTAACCGGAGACGGATCCTACGAGCAGTACTTC
CASRVTGDGSYEQYF
>TRBV18|TRBJ1-5|NA|NA
TGTGCCAGCTCACCATCTCAGGGTCCGGGCAATCAGCCCCAGCATTTT
CASSPSQGPGNQPQHF
>TRBV30|TRBJ2-3|NA|TRBD1
TGTGCCTGGGGCCGACAGGGTCGAGGGGATACGCAGTATTTT
CAWGRQGRGDTQYF
>TRBV18|TRBJ1-2|NA|NA
TGTGCCAGCTCACCCGGCAGAGGTCATGGCTACACCTTC
CASSPGRGHGYTF
>TRBV19|TRBJ2-7|NA|NA
TGTGCCACTTCGACGAGGATCTCCTACGAGCAGTACTTC
CATSTRISYEQYF
>TRBV9|TRBJ2-5|once|NA
TGTGCCAGCAGCGTAGCTGGACACCGCCAAGAGACCCAGTACTTC
CASSVAGHRQETQYF
>TRBV27|TRBJ2-3|few|NA
TGTGCCAGCGGATCCATCCGAGCGGGAGATACGCAGTATTTT
CASGSIRAGDTQYF
>TRBV4-2|TRBJ2-3|NA|NA
TGTGCCAGCAGCCAAGTAAAACTAGCAAGCACAGATACGCAGTATTTT
CASSQVKLASTDTQYF
>TRBV2|TRBJ1-2|NA|NA
TGTGCCAGCAGTGAAGAAGGCAGGGGTAACTATGGCTACACCTTC
CASSEEGRGNYGYTF
>TRBV7-2|TRBJ2-7|NA|TRBD2
TGTGCCAGCAGCTTACGCGGGGGGGGTTCCTACGAGCAGTACTTC
CASSLRGGGSYEQYF
>TRBV7-8|TRBJ1-4|few|TRBD1
TGTGCCAGCAGCCCCACTCGAGGACAGGGGAAGGAAAAACTGTTTTTT
CASSPTRGQGKEKLFF
>TRBV5-4|TRBJ2-3|NA|NA
TGTGCCAGCACACCCGCGGGGGCAAAAGATACGCAGTATTTT
CASTPAGAKDTQYF
>TRBV7-9|TRBJ2-7|few|NA
TGTGCCAGCACCCAATGGGAGACCTCCTACGAGCAGTACTTC
CASTQWETSYEQYF
>TRBV30|TRBJ2-1|few|NA
TGTGCCTGGATTGACCCGCCGGGACACCTCTACAATGAGCAGTTCTTC
CAWIDPPGHLYNEQFF
>TRBV29-1|TRBJ1-1|NA|TRBD1
TGCAGCGTAAATACAGGGGGCCGGGGCACTGAAGCTTTCTTT
CSVNTGGRGTEAFF